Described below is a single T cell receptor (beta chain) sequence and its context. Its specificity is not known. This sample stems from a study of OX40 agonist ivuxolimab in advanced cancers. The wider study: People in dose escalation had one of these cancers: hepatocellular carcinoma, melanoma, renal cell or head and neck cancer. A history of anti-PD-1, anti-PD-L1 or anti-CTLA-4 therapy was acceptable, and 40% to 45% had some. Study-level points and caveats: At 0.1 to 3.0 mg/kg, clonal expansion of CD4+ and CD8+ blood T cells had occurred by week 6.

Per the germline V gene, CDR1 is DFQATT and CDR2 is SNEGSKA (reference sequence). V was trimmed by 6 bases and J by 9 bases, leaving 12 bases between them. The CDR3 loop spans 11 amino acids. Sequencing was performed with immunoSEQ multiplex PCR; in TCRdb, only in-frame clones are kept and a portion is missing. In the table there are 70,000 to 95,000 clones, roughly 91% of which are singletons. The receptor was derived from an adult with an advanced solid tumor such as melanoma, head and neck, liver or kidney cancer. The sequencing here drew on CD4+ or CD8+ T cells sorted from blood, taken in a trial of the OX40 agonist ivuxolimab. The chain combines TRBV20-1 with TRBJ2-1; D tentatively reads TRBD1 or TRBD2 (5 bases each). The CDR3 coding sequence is TGCAGTGCCGTTGAGGGGAGTGAGCAGTTCTTC. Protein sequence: CSAVEGSEQFF.